The rows below give T cell receptor beta chains drawn from one sample of a study of blood T cell repertoires in COVID-19. The assay was immunoSEQ multiplex PCR, and TCRdb's table has in-frame clones only and misses some. Seen here are more than 400,000 clones, around 87% observed once, and the top ten hold roughly 0.7%. The specimen sequenced was PBMCs or T cells enriched from blood (not recorded which). The source is a woman aged 18-30 years who had recovered from COVID-19. Each CDR3 is given with its conserved first and last residue. Fields, in order: J gene, V gene, D gene, clone size, CDR3 protein, CDR3 DNA. D genes are given only for firm matches. For some rows the clone size is stated as once, few or many, or as a class when expanded; others skip it.

TRBJ1-2	TRBV5-1	NA	NA	CASSLGAAVNYGYTF	TGCGCCAGCAGCTTGGGGGCAGCTGTTAACTATGGCTACACCTTC
TRBJ2-2	TRBV28	NA	once	CASSLSRVRTGELFF	TGTGCCAGCAGTTTATCGAGGGTCCGAACCGGGGAGCTGTTTTTT
TRBJ1-1	TRBV18	NA	NA	CASSPRRNTEAFF	TGTGCCAGCTCACCGCGGAGGAACACTGAAGCTTTCTTT
TRBJ2-3	TRBV4-1	NA	NA	CASSQDGGSNTDTQYF	TGCGCCAGCAGCCAAGATGGGGGCAGCAACACAGATACGCAGTATTTT
TRBJ1-4	TRBV30	NA	NA	CAWSPGQSRDEKLFF	TGTGCCTGGAGTCCTGGACAGTCTCGGGATGAAAAACTGTTTTTT
TRBJ1-1	TRBV30	NA	NA	CAWSEERAEAFF	TGTGCCTGGAGTGAGGAGAGGGCTGAAGCTTTCTTT
TRBJ1-3	TRBV28	NA	NA	CASRQASGNTIYF	TGTGCCAGCAGACAGGCCTCTGGAAACACCATATATTTT
TRBJ1-2	TRBV2	NA	NA	CASSEEREDGYTF	TGTGCCAGCAGCGAAGAAAGAGAGGATGGCTACACCTTC
TRBJ1-6	TRBV30	NA	NA	CAWSASPGRRANSPLHF	TGTGCCTGGAGCGCTTCCCCAGGCCGCAGGGCGAATTCACCCCTCCACTTT
TRBJ1-1	TRBV19	TRBD1	NA	CATDRGNTEAFF	TGTGCCACTGACAGGGGGAACACTGAAGCTTTCTTT
TRBJ1-3	TRBV3-1/TRBV3-2	NA	NA	CASSLPYPVSSGNTIYF	TGTGCCAGCAGCCTACCTTACCCTGTTAGCTCTGGAAACACCATATATTTT
TRBJ2-5	TRBV6-5	NA	NA	CASSSRSKETQYF	TGTGCCAGCAGTTCCCGGTCCAAAGAGACCCAGTACTTC
TRBJ1-1	TRBV14	TRBD1	NA	CASSPSTGPQAFF	TGTGCCAGCAGCCCCTCGACAGGGCCCCAAGCTTTCTTT
TRBJ2-3	TRBV30	TRBD2	NA	CAWSEGGSGGVTDTQYF	TGTGCCTGGAGTGAAGGAGGTAGCGGGGGGGTCACAGATACGCAGTATTTT
TRBJ1-4	TRBV2	NA	NA	CASSEIGSGGEKLFF	TGTGCCAGCAGTGAGATTGGGAGCGGGGGTGAAAAACTGTTTTTT
TRBJ1-1	TRBV6-5	NA	NA	CASTPTGRNTEAFF	TGTGCCAGCACCCCGACAGGCCGGAACACTGAAGCTTTCTTT
TRBJ1-2	TRBV11-2	NA	NA	CASSFGGTNYGYTF	TGTGCCAGCAGCTTCGGGGGAACTAACTATGGCTACACCTTC
TRBJ2-3	TRBV30	NA	NA	CAWSVLNRVTDTQYF	TGTGCCTGGAGTGTACTCAACCGGGTGACAGATACGCAGTATTTT
TRBJ2-5	TRBV12-5	NA	NA	CASGLVRQGGETQYF	TGTGCTAGTGGTTTGGTACGGCAGGGGGGCGAGACCCAGTACTTC
TRBJ1-4	TRBV5-1	TRBD1	NA	CASSPDRGTDEKLFF	TGCGCCAGCAGCCCGGACAGGGGGACTGATGAAAAACTGTTTTTT
TRBJ2-7	TRBV25-1	TRBD1	NA	CASSRSGTGEDEQYF	TGTGCCAGCAGCAGATCCGGGACAGGGGAAGATGAGCAGTACTTC
TRBJ2-5	TRBV24-1	NA	NA	CATRGGETQYF	TGTGCCACCCGAGGAGGGGAGACCCAGTACTTC
TRBJ1-2	TRBV7-9	TRBD1	NA	CASSPGTGAYGYTF	TGTGCCAGCAGCCCTGGGACAGGGGCATATGGCTACACCTTC
TRBJ1-4	TRBV6-5	NA	NA	CASRDSPDEKLFF	TGTGCCAGCAGGGACAGTCCAGATGAAAAACTGTTTTTT